The following is a T cell receptor beta chain sequence with its context. Antigen specificity is unknown. This sample was taken from a study of Ad26.COV2.S vaccination and SARS-CoV-2 variants. Overall study results and limits: The authors reported substantial breadth in spike-specific CD8+ and CD4+ T cell responses after vaccination. The study found higher spike-specific TCR breadth in vaccine than placebo recipients. The analyses of TCR breadth and depth may have understated the size of total T cell responses.

Clones were sequenced by immunoSEQ multiplex PCR, and TCRdb holds only the in-frame ones, with some missing. The sample consists of tens of thousands of clones, roughly 84% of them appearing once. The source of this sequence is a human donor who had recovered from COVID-19. The sample here was peripheral blood, taken after recovery from COVID-19.

As DNA, the CDR3 is TGTGCCATCAGTGAACAACAGGGGATCGACTCGGGAGACGAGCAGTACTTC. Protein sequence: CAISEQQGIDSGDEQYF. The rearrangement links TRBV10-3 to TRBJ2-7; maybe TRBD1 (7 bases). The CDR3 runs 17 residues. V was pared by 3 bases and J by 5 bases, with 23 bases between. Germline V gene data show CDR1 as ENHRY and CDR2 as SYGVKD.